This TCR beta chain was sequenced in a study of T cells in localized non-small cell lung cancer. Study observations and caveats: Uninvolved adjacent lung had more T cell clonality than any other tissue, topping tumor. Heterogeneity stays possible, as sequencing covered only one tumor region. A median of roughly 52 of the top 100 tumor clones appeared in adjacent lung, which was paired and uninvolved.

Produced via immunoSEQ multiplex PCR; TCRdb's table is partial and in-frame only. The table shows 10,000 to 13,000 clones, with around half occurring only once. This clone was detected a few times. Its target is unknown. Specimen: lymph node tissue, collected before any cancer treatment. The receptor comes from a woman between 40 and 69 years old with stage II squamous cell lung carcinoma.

The CDR3 DNA follows: TGTGCCAGCAGTGTCGATACCCAGGGGGCGAGGGGCTACACCTTC. Its protein is CASSVDTQGARGYTF. The chain recombines TRBV6-8 with TRBJ1-2; 8 bases are a match to TRBD1. This CDR3 is built from 15 residues. CDR1 and CDR2 (germline): MNHGY, SAAAGT. Trimming at V came to 5 bases and at J to 8 bases, leaving 13 bases not matched to a gene.